The 24 T cell receptor beta chains listed next were all sequenced from one sample in a study of graft-versus-host responses after intestinal transplantation. Their specific antigens are unknown. Sequencing was performed with immunoSEQ multiplex PCR; in TCRdb, only in-frame clones are kept and a portion is missing. Here the sample spans roughly 130,000 clones, about 93% being singletons. Here the sequenced sample was unstimulated CD4+ T cells sorted from spleen or lymph node cells, taken before intestinal transplant. Source of these receptors: a human donor who received an intestinal transplant.

V usage is TRBV11-2 and J usage is TRBJ2-1; a possible D gene is TRBD1 (6 bases). V was shortened by 8 bases and J by 5 bases, with 13 bases between the two germline ends. CDR3 size: 13 residues. Germline CDR1 reads SGHAT; CDR2 reads FQNNGV. The CDR3 loop is CASGRGRNNEQFF. The CDR3, as DNA: TGTGCCAGCGGCAGGGGAAGAAACAATGAGCAGTTCTTC.

V and J are TRBV5-6 and TRBJ2-2, with D perhaps matching TRBD2 (6 bases). Per the germline V gene, CDR1 is SGHDT and CDR2 is YYEEEE. The ends were cut back, 0 bases at V and 4 bases at J, with 16 bases in the middle. CDR3 length equals 17 residues. The CDR3 bases are TGTGCCAGCAGCTTGGGAAAAGGGCGGGACCTCACCGGGGAGCTGTTTTTT. Residues: CASSLGKGRDLTGELFF.

The chain couples TRBV27 to TRBJ2-6; D possibly uses TRBD1 or TRBD2 (6 bases each). V dropped 3 bases and J dropped 2 bases, with 14 bases sitting between them. Germline V gene lookup returns CDR1 MNHEY and CDR2 SMNVEV (reference sequence). The CDR3 contains 17 residues. The CDR3 coding sequence is TGTGCCAGCAGTTTCAAACAGGGAGGTACTGGGGCCAACGTCCTGACTTTC. Its translation is CASSFKQGGTGANVLTF.

This clone was found a few times. This chain links TRBV7-9 with TRBJ1-4; a possible D gene is TRBD1 (6 bases). The germline V gene encodes CDR1 SEHNR and CDR2 FQNEAQ (reference sequence). CDR3 size: 14 residues. V dropped 1 base and J dropped 8 bases, with 11 bases sitting between them. CDR3: CASSLVGQREKLFF. The CDR3 bases are TGTGCCAGCAGCTTAGTGGGACAAAGGGAAAAACTGTTTTTT. Full variable domain (rest looked up from reference TRBV7-9 and TRBJ1-4): DTGVSQNPRHKITKRGQNVTFRCDPISEHNRLYWYRQTLGQGPEFLTYFQNEAQLEKSRLLSDRFSAERPKGSFSTLEIQRTEQGDSAMYLCASSLVGQREKLFFGSGTQLSVL.

The gene calls are TRBV7-3 and TRBJ2-6; TRBD1 matches at 7 bases. The CDR3 sequence is 15 residues long. Trimming removed 7 bases from V and 2 bases from J; junction bases left unmatched: 5. CDR1 is SGHTA and CDR2 is FQGTGA in the germline V gene. CDR3 in amino acids: CASTRDRAGANVLTF. In DNA, the CDR3 is TGTGCCAGCACCAGAGACAGGGCTGGGGCCAACGTCCTGACTTTC.

The rearrangement links TRBV7-2 to TRBJ1-2, with 9 bases lining up with TRBD1. V lost 1 base, J lost 7 bases, and 10 bases stayed unmatched. The CDR3 runs 16 residues. Germline assignment: CDR1 SGHTA and CDR2 FQGNSA. DNA for the CDR3: TGTGCCAGCAGCTTAGAAGGAGGACAGGGGTACAGTGGCTACACCTTC. Amino acids: CASSLEGGQGYSGYTF.

This rearrangement joins TRBV20-1 to TRBJ2-7, with no clear D. V was shortened by 0 bases and J by 6 bases, with 6 bases between the two germline ends. The CDR3 contains 11 residues. CDR1 DFQATT and CDR2 SNEGSKA come from the germline V gene (reference sequence). The CDR3 spells CSARDELEQYF. CDR3 nucleotides: TGCAGTGCTAGAGATGAGCTCGAGCAGTACTTC.

The rearrangement joins TRBV28 to TRBJ2-5; D remains ambiguous. V lost 2 bases and J lost 5, with 12 bases in between. From germline, CDR1 is MDHEN and CDR2 SYDVKM. The CDR3 length is 14 residues. The CDR3 region is CASSLSGVRETQYF. The CDR3 bases are TGTGCCAGCAGTTTAAGTGGGGTCAGGGAGACCCAGTACTTC.

The V call is TRBV6-5, the J call TRBJ2-7; D ambiguous. Germline V gene sequence: CDR1 MNHEY, CDR2 SVGAGI. The CDR3 loop spans 12 amino acids. V was trimmed by 6 bases and J by 4 bases, leaving 10 bases between them. DNA of the CDR3: TGTGCCAGCAGCAACAGCCTATACGAGCAGTACTTC. Translated, it gives CASSNSLYEQYF.

This rearrangement joins TRBV27 to TRBJ1-2; D ambiguous. CDR3 size: 13 residues. V lost 3 bases, J lost 3 bases, and 8 bases lay in between. Germline V gives CDR1 MNHEY, CDR2 SMNVEV (reference sequence). The DNA of the CDR3 is TGTGCCAGCAGTTTTACGGGAGACTATGGCTACACCTTC. Encoded protein: CASSFTGDYGYTF.

The V and J genes are TRBV5-6 and TRBJ2-4; the D call may be TRBD1 or TRBD2 (6 bases each). Germline assignment: CDR1 SGHDT and CDR2 YYEEEE. Trimming stripped 0 bases from V and 2 bases from J, with 15 bases between. There are 17 residues in the CDR3. The CDR3 sequence is CASSLEGGGLSKNIQYF. The CDR3 region has the DNA TGTGCCAGCAGCTTGGAGGGGGGTGGTCTGTCCAAAAACATTCAGTACTTC.

The CDR3 is CASTPGGHNEKLFF. The CDR3 DNA sequence: TGTGCCAGCACTCCCGGGGGCCATAATGAAAAACTGTTTTTT. This chain joins TRBV6-1 and TRBJ1-4, with D maybe TRBD1 (6 bases). The CDR3 runs 14 residues. Trimming stripped 7 bases from V and 4 bases from J, with 13 bases between. Germline V gene data show CDR1 as MNHNS and CDR2 as SASEGT.

The chain employs TRBV27 and TRBJ1-1; the match to TRBD1 covers 7 bases. V lost 5 bases, J lost 0 bases, and 9 bases stayed unmatched. CDR1 is MNHEY and CDR2 is SMNVEV in the germline V gene (reference sequence). The CDR3 runs 16 residues. DNA for the CDR3: TGTGCCAGCAGTCTCCGTTACAGGGGTCTGAACACTGAAGCTTTCTTT. Its translation is CASSLRYRGLNTEAFF.

The V call is TRBV7-3, the J call TRBJ1-4; D unresolved. Trimming pared 5 bases from V and 4 bases from J, leaving 8 bases between. The germline V gene has CDR1 SGHTA and CDR2 FQGTGA. The CDR3 is 13 residues long. CDR3 DNA: TGTGCCAGCAGCCTACACCGTAATGAAAAACTGTTTTTT. Amino acids: CASSLHRNEKLFF.

The chain carries TRBV5-4 and TRBJ2-7; 8 bases align to TRBD2. CDR1 SGHNT and CDR2 YYREEE come from the germline V gene (reference sequence). This CDR3 region has 16 residues. Trimming cost V 0 bases and J 5 bases; bases outside gene matches: 10. CDR3 sequence: CASSLGPSGSRNEQYF. The CDR3 region has the DNA TGTGCCAGCAGCTTGGGCCCAAGCGGGAGCAGGAACGAGCAGTACTTC.

The chain has TRBV28 and TRBJ1-5, with D perhaps TRBD1 (6 bases). The length of the CDR3 is 15 residues. The V and J ends lost 4 bases and 0 bases respectively, with 10 bases between them. The germline V gene has CDR1 MDHEN and CDR2 SYDVKM. CDR3 nucleotides: TGTGCCAGCAGTTACCGACAGGTTAGCAATCAGCCCCAGCATTTT. This sequence encodes CASSYRQVSNQPQHF.

The chain recombines TRBV5-1 with TRBJ1-4, with 10 bases fitting TRBD1. Germline-derived CDR1 and CDR2 are SGHRS and YFSETQ. CDR3 length equals 14 residues. V was clipped by 2 bases and J by 8 bases; unmatched bases: 3. CDR3 sequence: CASSFGQGEEKLFF. The CDR3, as DNA: TGCGCCAGCAGCTTCGGACAGGGGGAGGAAAAACTGTTTTTT.

The rearrangement joins TRBV28 to TRBJ2-5, with D tentatively TRBD1 (5 bases). Trimming pared 7 bases from V and 5 bases from J, leaving 20 bases between. Germline V gene sequence: CDR1 MDHEN, CDR2 SYDVKM. This CDR3 contains 15 residues. The CDR3 protein is CASTLRLAGMETQYF. CDR3 DNA sequence: TGTGCCAGCACCCTCCGTTTGGCAGGGATGGAGACCCAGTACTTC.

This CDR3 is CASSLVRGGSYEQYF. CDR3 DNA: TGCGCCAGCAGCTTGGTCCGTGGTGGGTCGTACGAGCAGTACTTC. V gene TRBV5-1 combines with J gene TRBJ2-7; D is ambiguous. The CDR3 sequence is 15 residues long. Trimming shortened V by 0 bases and J by 4 bases, and 14 bases separated the two germline ends. The germline V gene has CDR1 SGHRS and CDR2 YFSETQ.

The chain uses TRBV25-1 and TRBJ1-1, with no clear D. V lost 3 bases and J lost 4, with 9 bases in between. Germline loops: CDR1 MGHDK, CDR2 SYGVNS. The CDR3 consists of 13 residues. In DNA form, the CDR3 reads TGTGCCAGCAGTGAGCGGAGTAGCACTGAAGCTTTCTTT. Translated: CASSERSSTEAFF.

The J gene is TRBJ2-2, the V gene TRBV7-8; the D gene is possibly TRBD2 (5 bases). The CDR3 is made up of 15 amino acids. The V end was cut by 0 bases, the J end by 5 bases, with 10 bases between. CDR1 is SGHVS, CDR2 FQNEAQ, per germline. The CDR3 nucleotides are TGTGCCAGCAGCTTAGCGGGAGTGGGGACCGGGGAGCTGTTTTTT. This translates into CASSLAGVGTGELFF.

The rearrangement uses TRBV5-1 and TRBJ2-1; D not resolved. The germline V and J ends were trimmed by 1 base and 12 bases, with 8 bases remaining between them. CDR1 is SGHRS and CDR2 is YFSETQ in the germline V gene. The CDR3 has 11 amino acids. DNA of the CDR3: TGCGCCAGCAGCTTGAAAGAGCGGCAGTTCTTC. Protein product: CASSLKERQFF.

The table lists this clone with a count of one. The chain uses TRBV11-2 and TRBJ1-1, with D perhaps TRBD1 (5 bases). From germline, CDR1 is SGHAT and CDR2 FQNNGV. V lost 3 bases and J 5 bases, leaving 13 bases between the germline ends. This CDR3 has 14 residues. The CDR3 loop reads CASSLPPQGTEAFF. CDR3 sequence (DNA): TGTGCCAGCAGCTTGCCCCCCCAGGGAACTGAAGCTTTCTTT.

The rearrangement joins TRBV9 to TRBJ1-1, with 7 bases fitting TRBD1. V shed 5 bases, J shed 1 base, and the junction held 14 bases outside the gene matches. The CDR3 runs 17 residues. The V gene's germline CDR1 is SGDLS and CDR2 YYNGEE. The CDR3 DNA reads as TGTGCCAGCAGGTCCCCCCCCCGGGAGGGGGCGAACACTGAAGCTTTCTTT. Encoded protein: CASRSPPREGANTEAFF.